The 10 T cell receptor beta chains below all came from one sample that was sequenced in a study of CD8 T cells in Susac syndrome. Random-hexamer reverse transcription was applied to roughly 0.5 to 1 ug RNA. One entry per CDR3 protein, called by TCRdb with MiXCR from the immunoSEQ multiplex PCR reads. The sample lists approximately 90,000 distinct CDR3 sequences; roughly 93% were seen once. The source material was CD8+ T cells from PBMCs. The receptors derive from a human donor in good health.

V gene TRBV20-1 combines with J gene TRBJ2-7; TRBD1 matches at 7 bases. The ends lost 0 bases at V and 4 bases at J; junction bases unmatched: 9. This CDR3 region has 15 residues. Germline assignment: CDR1 DFQATT and CDR2 SNEGSKA (reference sequence). CDR3 coding DNA: TGCAGTGCTAGAGAGGTTGGCAGGGGGTTGTACGAGCAGTACTTC. It is translated as CSAREVGRGLYEQYF.

The rearrangement joins TRBV7-6 to TRBJ2-7; the D gene could be TRBD1 or TRBD2 (6 bases each). The CDR3 sequence is 14 residues long. V was pared by 0 bases and J by 12 bases, with 18 bases between. Per the germline V gene, CDR1 is SGHVS and CDR2 is FNYEAQ. In DNA, the CDR3 is TGTGCCAGCAGCTTAGCCCGACTAGAGGGGGAGTGGTACTTC. As protein: CASSLARLEGEWYF.

The genes are TRBV6-5 and TRBJ1-2, with D possibly matching TRBD1 (6 bases). The V gene lost 0 bases and the J gene lost 2 bases, with 16 bases spanning the gap. CDR1 is MNHEY and CDR2 is SVGAGI in the germline V gene. The CDR3 sequence is 17 residues long. The CDR3 here is CASSYSRGRLVNYGYTF. Written as DNA, the CDR3 is TGTGCCAGCAGTTACTCGCGGGGGCGCTTGGTGAACTATGGCTACACCTTC.

V gene TRBV6-1 combines with J gene TRBJ2-3, with 9 bases lining up with TRBD2. This CDR3 is built from 14 residues. V was pared by 5 bases and J by 0 bases, with 0 bases of the junction left unmatched. The germline V gene encodes CDR1 MNHNS and CDR2 SASEGT. The CDR3 sequence is CASSLAGSTDTQYF. The CDR3 bases are TGTGCCAGCAGTCTAGCGGGGAGCACAGATACGCAGTATTTT.

The rearrangement uses TRBV7-9 and TRBJ1-2; D is uncertain. Germline CDR1 SEHNR, CDR2 FQNEAQ (reference sequence). The CDR3 is made up of 13 amino acids. Trimming pared 5 bases from V and 6 bases from J, leaving 13 bases between. CDR3 loop: CASSGQAADGYTF. The CDR3 DNA sequence: TGTGCCAGCAGCGGGCAGGCGGCGGATGGCTACACCTTC.

The rearrangement links TRBV12-3 or TRBV12-4 to TRBJ2-7, with 7 bases fitting TRBD1. The CDR3 runs to 15 residues. V lost 5 bases, J lost 6 bases, and 13 bases stayed unmatched. The CDR3 sequence: CASSPRQGLSPEQYF. CDR3 nucleotides: TGTGCCAGCAGTCCAAGACAGGGTTTATCCCCCGAGCAGTACTTC.

The chain carries TRBV4-1 and TRBJ1-5; D gene ambiguous. From germline, CDR1 is MGHRA and CDR2 YSYEKL. V was shortened by 4 bases and J by 0 bases, with 10 bases between the two germline ends. The CDR3 runs to 15 residues. This chain's CDR3 is CASSPALNSNQPQHF. The CDR3 coding sequence is TGCGCCAGCAGCCCCGCGTTGAATAGCAATCAGCCCCAGCATTTT.

The chain uses TRBV18 and TRBJ1-2; 11 nucleotides line up with TRBD1. CDR1 KGHSH and CDR2 LQKENI come from the germline V gene. The J segment lost 6 bases and the V segment lost 6 bases, leaving 15 bases of the junction unmatched. CDR3 length: 17 amino acids. The CDR3: CASSSAFGQGAGDGYTF. The DNA of the CDR3 is TGTGCCAGCTCCTCGGCGTTCGGACAGGGGGCGGGAGATGGCTACACCTTC.

In this sample, this clonotype turned up once. The chain joins TRBV6-5 to TRBJ1-5, with a possible D match to TRBD1 (5 bases). This CDR3 is built from 14 residues. V lost 6 bases, J lost 4 bases, and 13 bases lay in between. Germline CDR1 is MNHEY and CDR2 is SVGAGI. CDR3 nucleotides: TGTGCCAGCAGCCCGGGACGCTATAATCAGCCCCAGCATTTT. Translating gives CASSPGRYNQPQHF.

The rearrangement joins TRBV4-1 to TRBJ2-1; D may match TRBD1 or TRBD2 (5 bases each). The V end was cut by 5 bases, the J end by 12 bases, with 14 bases between. The CDR3 sequence is 12 residues long. Germline values: CDR1 MGHRA, CDR2 YSYEKL. The CDR3 here is CASSSQGGLQFF. DNA for the CDR3: TGCGCCAGCAGCTCGCAGGGCGGGTTGCAGTTCTTC.